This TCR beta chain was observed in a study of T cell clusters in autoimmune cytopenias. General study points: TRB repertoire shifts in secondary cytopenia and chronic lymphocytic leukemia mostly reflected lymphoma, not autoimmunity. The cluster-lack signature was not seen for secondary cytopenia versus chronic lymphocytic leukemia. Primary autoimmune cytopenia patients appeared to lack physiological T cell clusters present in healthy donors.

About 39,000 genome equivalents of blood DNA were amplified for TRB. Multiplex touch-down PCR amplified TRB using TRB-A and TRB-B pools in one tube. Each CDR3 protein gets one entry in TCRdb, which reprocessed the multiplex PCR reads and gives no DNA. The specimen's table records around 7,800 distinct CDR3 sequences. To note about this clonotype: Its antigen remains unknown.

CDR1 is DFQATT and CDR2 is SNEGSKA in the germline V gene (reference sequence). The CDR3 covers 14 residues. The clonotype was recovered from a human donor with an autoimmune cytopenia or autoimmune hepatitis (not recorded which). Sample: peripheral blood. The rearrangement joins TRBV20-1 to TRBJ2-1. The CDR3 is CSATGGGSYNEQFF.